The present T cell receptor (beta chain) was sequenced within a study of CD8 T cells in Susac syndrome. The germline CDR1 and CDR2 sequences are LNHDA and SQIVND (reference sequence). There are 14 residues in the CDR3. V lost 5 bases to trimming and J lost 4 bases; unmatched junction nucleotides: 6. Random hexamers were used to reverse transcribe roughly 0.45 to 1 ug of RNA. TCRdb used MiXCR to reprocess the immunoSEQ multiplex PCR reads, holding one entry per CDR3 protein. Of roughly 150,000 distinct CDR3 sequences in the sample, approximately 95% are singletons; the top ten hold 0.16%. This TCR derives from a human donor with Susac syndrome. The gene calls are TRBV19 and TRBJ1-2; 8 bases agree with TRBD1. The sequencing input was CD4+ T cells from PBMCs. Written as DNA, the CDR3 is TGTGCCAGTAGTTCCCAGGGACAGGTCTATGGCTACACCTTC. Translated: CASSSQGQVYGYTF.